Included here is one TCR beta chain sequence, with context. This sample was included in a study of blood T cell repertoires in COVID-19. Study information: COVID-19 samples from acute and convalescent phases originated in the United States, Italy and Spain. T cells, B-cell-depleted T cells, or PBMCs provided the cDNA or gDNA that served as material.

Clones were sequenced by immunoSEQ multiplex PCR, and TCRdb holds only the in-frame ones, with some missing. The table records approximately 200,000 clones, 70% to 90% of them present only once. Sequenced: peripheral blood. The TCR was taken from a woman aged 25 to 39 with acute or convalescent COVID-19.

The DNA for the CDR3 is TGTGCCAGCAGCCCAAACAGCAGATTTGCCGAGCAGTACTTC. Its protein is CASSPNSRFAEQYF. V is TRBV11-2 and J is TRBJ2-7; D remains ambiguous. CDR1 and CDR2 (germline): SGHAT, FQNNGV. The V end lost 5 bases, the J end lost 6 bases, and 17 bases lay between the germline ends. The CDR3 contains 14 residues.